Listed below are T cell receptor beta chains from one sample, sequenced in a study of identical twins. TCRdb re-derived calls from the 5' RACE reads in MiXCR, one entry per CDR3 protein. The table records approximately 890,000 distinct CDR3 sequences, 9% to 15% of them present only once. In addition, the sample was reused for a study of yellow fever vaccine responses in identical twins.

Sequenced input: PBMCs. All receptors come from a woman aged 18-29 years in good health. Both conserved end residues are part of each CDR3. The D gene is left open where the match is weak.

D: TRBD1; V: TRBV5-1; J: TRBJ2-7; CDR3: CASSSRQGDEQYF
D: .; V: TRBV12-3/TRBV12-4; J: TRBJ2-7; CDR3: CASSLTGGNAYEQYF
D: .; V: TRBV7-7; J: TRBJ2-1; CDR3: CASSFRGGEQFF
D: .; V: TRBV7-2; J: TRBJ2-3; CDR3: CASSSPWAASEWDTQYF
D: TRBD1; V: TRBV3-1; J: TRBJ2-3; CDR3: CASSQDYWDRGFSTDTQYF
D: TRBD1; V: TRBV28; J: TRBJ1-2; CDR3: CASSTGGANYGYTF
D: .; V: TRBV11-1; J: TRBJ1-1; CDR3: CASRRRFSGQLNTEAFF
D: TRBD2; V: TRBV12-3/TRBV12-4; J: TRBJ2-3; CDR3: CASVPGGSTDTQYF
D: .; V: TRBV20-1; J: TRBJ1-2; CDR3: CSASRQIDGYTF
D: .; V: TRBV20-1; J: TRBJ2-1; CDR3: CSAGRTSYNEQFF
D: TRBD2; V: TRBV29-1; J: TRBJ2-3; CDR3: CSGVGTSGSTDTQYF
D: .; V: TRBV29-1; J: TRBJ2-3; CDR3: CSQSGSGSTDTQYF
D: .; V: TRBV4-1; J: TRBJ1-2; CDR3: CASSQEGPGTPSWYGYTF
D: .; V: TRBV7-8; J: TRBJ2-3; CDR3: CASSVGYSTDTQYF
D: .; V: TRBV5-5; J: TRBJ2-1; CDR3: CASSDAPHSYNEQFF
D: .; V: TRBV7-9; J: TRBJ2-5; CDR3: CASSLGRRSPETQYF
D: TRBD1; V: TRBV4-1; J: TRBJ2-7; CDR3: CASSQESGGGLTYEQYF
D: .; V: TRBV5-5; J: TRBJ2-3; CDR3: CASSSGQFTDTQYF
D: TRBD2; V: TRBV20-1; J: TRBJ2-1; CDR3: CSARDTGLAGASSYNEQFF
D: TRBD1; V: TRBV16; J: TRBJ1-2; CDR3: CASSQFGQGGSGYTF
D: .; V: TRBV28; J: TRBJ1-3; CDR3: CASSSGPNSGNTIYF
D: .; V: TRBV3-1; J: TRBJ1-5; CDR3: CASSQDSNLAQPQHF
D: .; V: TRBV18; J: TRBJ2-1; CDR3: CASSTKQGVIDEQFF
D: .; V: TRBV2; J: TRBJ1-2; CDR3: CASSVQDGYTF
D: .; V: TRBV20-1; J: TRBJ1-6; CDR3: CSAREAGSYNSPLHF
D: .; V: TRBV29-1; J: TRBJ2-3; CDR3: CSVEARLEYNTQYF
D: TRBD1; V: TRBV7-8; J: TRBJ1-1; CDR3: CASSLVLGTVNTEAFF
D: TRBD2; V: TRBV7-3; J: TRBJ2-7; CDR3: CASSPSGTLGEQYF
D: .; V: TRBV6-5; J: TRBJ1-4; CDR3: CASSYRTQGATNEKLFF
D: .; V: TRBV6-2/TRBV6-3; J: TRBJ2-3; CDR3: CASSYWVATDTQYF
D: TRBD2; V: TRBV20-1; J: TRBJ2-1; CDR3: CSASSFGGGVDEQFF
D: TRBD2; V: TRBV3-1; J: TRBJ2-3; CDR3: CASSYTSGGTDTQYF
D: .; V: TRBV7-9; J: TRBJ1-4; CDR3: CASSSPGGFEKLFF
D: .; V: TRBV21-1; J: TRBJ1-1; CDR3: CASSPGLHTEAFF
D: TRBD2; V: TRBV6-1; J: TRBJ2-1; CDR3: CASNPGGNGNHEQFF
D: TRBD2; V: TRBV7-9; J: TRBJ2-3; CDR3: CAYRRTSGTDTQYF
D: .; V: TRBV9; J: TRBJ2-3; CDR3: CASSVVGTVSLAADTQYF
D: .; V: TRBV4-1; J: TRBJ1-6; CDR3: CASSPRGYMGSSPLHF
D: .; V: TRBV29-1; J: TRBJ2-1; CDR3: CSGGGAGDEQFF
D: .; V: TRBV5-1; J: TRBJ2-7; CDR3: CASSQDSLYEQYF
D: TRBD1; V: TRBV7-2; J: TRBJ1-5; CDR3: CASSLSGGYQPQHF
D: .; V: TRBV12-3/TRBV12-4; J: TRBJ2-3; CDR3: CASTAFTGTDTQYF
D: .; V: TRBV12-3/TRBV12-4; J: TRBJ2-7; CDR3: CASSFLQGIHEQYF
D: TRBD1; V: TRBV24-1; J: TRBJ2-1; CDR3: CATGTAKSYEQFF
D: .; V: TRBV23-1; J: TRBJ2-7; CDR3: CASSQSRDGYEQYF
D: TRBD2; V: TRBV29-1; J: TRBJ2-5; CDR3: CSVEVGTIVQYF
D: TRBD2; V: TRBV20-1; J: TRBJ2-5; CDR3: CCPIGVGQRGGQETQYF
D: TRBD1; V: TRBV18; J: TRBJ1-1; CDR3: CASSPPRDRNTEAFF
D: TRBD2; V: TRBV24-1; J: TRBJ2-1; CDR3: CATSGTGGPNEQFF
D: .; V: TRBV20-1; J: TRBJ1-1; CDR3: CSAREGRVNTEAFF
D: TRBD2; V: TRBV14; J: TRBJ2-1; CDR3: CASRGWTGGSTGNEQFF
D: .; V: TRBV25-1; J: TRBJ2-7; CDR3: CASSENAIFYYEQYF
D: .; V: TRBV28; J: TRBJ2-1; CDR3: CASSYPHEQFF
D: .; V: TRBV12-3/TRBV12-4; J: TRBJ2-5; CDR3: CASSLLPHSETQYF
D: .; V: TRBV4-2; J: TRBJ2-3; CDR3: CASSQVRTTDTQYF
D: .; V: TRBV20-1; J: TRBJ1-1; CDR3: CSARGWVAEAFF
D: .; V: TRBV21-1; J: TRBJ2-1; CDR3: CASSNRLAGGVDEQFF
D: .; V: TRBV15; J: TRBJ2-1; CDR3: CATSGTSLWGNEQFF
D: TRBD1; V: TRBV20-1; J: TRBJ2-5; CDR3: CSARGTGWEETQYF
D: TRBD2; V: TRBV5-1; J: TRBJ2-1; CDR3: CASSLEVVGGLNEQFF